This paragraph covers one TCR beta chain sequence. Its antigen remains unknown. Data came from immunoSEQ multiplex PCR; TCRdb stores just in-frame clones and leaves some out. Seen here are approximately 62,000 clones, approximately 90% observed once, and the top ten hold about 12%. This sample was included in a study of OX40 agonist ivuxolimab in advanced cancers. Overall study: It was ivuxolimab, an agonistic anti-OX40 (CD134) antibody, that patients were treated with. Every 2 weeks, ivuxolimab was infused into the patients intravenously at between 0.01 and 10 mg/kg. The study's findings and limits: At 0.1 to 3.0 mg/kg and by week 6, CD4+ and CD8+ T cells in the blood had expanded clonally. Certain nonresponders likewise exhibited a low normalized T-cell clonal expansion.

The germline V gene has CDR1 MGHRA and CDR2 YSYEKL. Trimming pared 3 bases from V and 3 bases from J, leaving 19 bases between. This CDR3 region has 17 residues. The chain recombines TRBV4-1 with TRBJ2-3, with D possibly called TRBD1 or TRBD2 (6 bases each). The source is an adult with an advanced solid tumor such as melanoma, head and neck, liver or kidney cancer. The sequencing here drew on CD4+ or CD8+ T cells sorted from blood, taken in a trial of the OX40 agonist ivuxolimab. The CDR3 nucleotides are TGCGCCAGCAGCCAGGCCCCGTGGGGGGCCAGTACAGATACGCAGTATTTT. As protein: CASSQAPWGASTDTQYF.